This T cell receptor beta chain was identified in a study of blood T cells in healthy people across ages. The CDR3 is 14 residues long. Between the trimmed V and J ends, which lost 7 bases and 0 bases, there was a span of 12 bases. Only a few counts were recorded for this clonotype. The use of a sample-barcoded 5' primer and a J-beta primer mix characterized a second PCR of roughly 7 to 11 cycles. TCRdb recomputed calls from the 5' RACE reads with MiXCR, one row per CDR3 protein. This sample has 1.5 million to 2 million distinct CDR3 sequences, with roughly 27% found just once. The source is a woman aged 25 to 39 in good health. Sequencing input: blood. The chain uses TRBV12-3 or TRBV12-4 and TRBJ1-1; the D is unclear. As DNA, the CDR3 is TGTGCCAGCACCCCGTGGCGGTTGAACACTGAAGCTTTCTTT. This encodes CASTPWRLNTEAFF.